Described below is a single TCR beta chain sequence and its context. As yet, its antigen is unknown. The sample comes from a study of cytomegalovirus exposure and HLA in healthy donors. On the study more broadly: There were around 390 genotyped donors. Of these, 75% to 85% fell in the genetic ancestry cluster associated with self-reported Caucasian donors. Findings and limits, study-wide: HLA alleles showed associations with 15,000 to 20,000 TCR beta sequences in a later analysis, at a 0.05 false discovery rate.

This CDR3 has 15 amino acids. Per the germline V gene, CDR1 is SNHLY and CDR2 is FYNNEI. V lost 4 bases, J lost 6 bases, and 6 bases stayed unmatched. The PCR ran on 60 Vbeta and 13 Jbeta primers. The authors' processing: As a later analysis found, there were 70 million to 90 million unique TCR beta chains, of which some 10 million were shared. Produced via immunoSEQ multiplex PCR; TCRdb's table is partial and in-frame only. V, J and clone size are those of that table, while D and trimming were read from the DNA. The sample carries 150,000 to 200,000 clones, over 60% recorded once. This sequence joins TRBV2 and TRBJ2-5; 12 nucleotides match TRBD1. The sample comprised PBMCs. The receptor's source is a woman in her forties or fifties in good health and CMV-seronegative. CDR3 nucleotides: TGTGCCAGCAGTGTCGGGACAGGGGGCCGACAGACCCAGTACTTC. It encodes CASSVGTGGRQTQYF.